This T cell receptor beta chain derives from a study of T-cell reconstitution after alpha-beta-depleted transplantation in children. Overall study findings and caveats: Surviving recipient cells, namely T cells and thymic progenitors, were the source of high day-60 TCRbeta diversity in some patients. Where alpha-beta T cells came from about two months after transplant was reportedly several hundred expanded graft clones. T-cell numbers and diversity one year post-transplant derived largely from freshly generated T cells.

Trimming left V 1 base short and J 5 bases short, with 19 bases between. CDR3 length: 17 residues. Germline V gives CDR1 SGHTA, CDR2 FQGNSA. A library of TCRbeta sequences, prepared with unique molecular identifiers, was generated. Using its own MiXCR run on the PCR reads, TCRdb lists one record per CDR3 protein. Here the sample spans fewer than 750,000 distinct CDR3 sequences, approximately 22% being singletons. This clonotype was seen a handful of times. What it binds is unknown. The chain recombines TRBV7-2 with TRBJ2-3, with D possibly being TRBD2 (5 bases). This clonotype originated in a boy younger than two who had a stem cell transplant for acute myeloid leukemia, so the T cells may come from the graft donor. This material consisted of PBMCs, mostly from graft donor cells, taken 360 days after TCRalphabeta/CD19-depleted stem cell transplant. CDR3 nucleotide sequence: TGTGCCAGCAGCTTAGGGCTAGCTTCGACCCCAAGAGATACGCAGTATTTT. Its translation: CASSLGLASTPRDTQYF.